This entry concerns a single T cell receptor (beta chain). This sample stems from a study of T cell changes during pregnancy in multiple sclerosis. Germline V gene sequence: CDR1 MNHEY, CDR2 SVGAGI. The CDR3 sequence is 14 residues long. The V end lost 2 bases, the J end lost 3 bases, and 11 bases lay between the germline ends. Libraries were prepared by immunoSEQ multiplex PCR; TCRdb keeps only in-frame clonotypes and omits some of them. The table shows about 41,000 clones, with 89% occurring only once. The V gene is TRBV6-5, the J gene TRBJ2-7, with TRBD1 as a possible D gene (6 bases). Source: CD4+ T cells from peripheral blood mononuclear cells, taken in the first trimester of pregnancy. The TCR sequence derives from a female donor with multiple sclerosis, enrolled in a pregnancy study. The CDR3 DNA is TGTGCCAGCAGTTACGGAATAGGGGGCTACGAGCAGTACTTC. Its translation: CASSYGIGGYEQYF.